The entry below gives a single T cell receptor (beta chain) sequence along with its context. Its specificity is not known. Possible read error: a much larger clone is one base away. A sample-barcoded 5' primer and a J-beta primer mix were used in a second PCR of roughly 6 to 11 cycles. Every individual sample yielded 2.5 million or more paired-end reads (each containing CDR3). TCRdb re-analysed the 5' RACE reads in MiXCR, keeping a single row per CDR3 protein. This sample has 850,000 to 950,000 distinct CDR3 sequences, with around 26% found just once. The sample, 9 to 10 milliliters of peripheral blood, was drawn from each donor. Total RNA was extracted at no less than 6 micrograms per sample. This sample is part of a study of blood T cells in healthy people across ages. Regarding the study as a whole: Long-lived donors exceeded aged donors in naive CD4+ cells and diversity.

The CDR3 runs to 14 residues. The source is an elderly woman in good health. The chain combines TRBV21-1 with TRBJ1-5. TRBV21-1 is described as a pseudogene. The sample taken for sequencing was blood. CDR3 in DNA: TGTGCCGGCATGCGAAGGGATAGCAATCAGCCCCAGCATTTT. Residues: CAGMRRDSNQPQHF.